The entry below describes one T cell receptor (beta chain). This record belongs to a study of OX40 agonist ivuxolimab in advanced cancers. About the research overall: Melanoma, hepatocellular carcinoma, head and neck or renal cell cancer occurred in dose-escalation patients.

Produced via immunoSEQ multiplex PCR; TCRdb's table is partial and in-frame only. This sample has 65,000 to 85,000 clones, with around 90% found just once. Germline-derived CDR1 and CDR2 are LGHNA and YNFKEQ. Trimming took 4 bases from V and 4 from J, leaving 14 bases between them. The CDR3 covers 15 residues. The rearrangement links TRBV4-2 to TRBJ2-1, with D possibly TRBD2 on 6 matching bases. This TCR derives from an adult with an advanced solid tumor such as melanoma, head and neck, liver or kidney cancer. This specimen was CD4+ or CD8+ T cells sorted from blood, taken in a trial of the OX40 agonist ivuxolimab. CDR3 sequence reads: CASSRDRLVYNEQFF. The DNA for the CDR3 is TGTGCCAGCAGCCGCGATAGACTAGTTTACAATGAGCAGTTCTTC.